These T cell receptor beta chains were read from a single sample in a study of T cell responses to AZD1222 COVID-19 vaccine. This table comes from immunoSEQ multiplex PCR, and its TCRdb copy is limited to in-frame clones, with some not included. The table shows around 53,000 clones, with more than 80% occurring only once. The source was peripheral blood, collected on day 0 of MenACWY control vaccination. Receptor source: an adult in good health. The CDR3 runs from the conserved cysteine through the conserved F or W. A D gene is named only where the DNA matches it firmly. The listing skips clone size in some rows; elsewhere it reads once, few, many or a size class.

D: NA; V: TRBV7-9; size: NA; J: TRBJ2-5; CDR3: CASRSWRTQYF; DNA: TGTGCCAGCCGGAGTTGGAGGACCCAGTACTTC
D: NA; V: TRBV28; size: NA; J: TRBJ1-2; CDR3: CASSTRDTNGYTF; DNA: TGTGCCAGCAGTACCCGGGACACCAATGGCTACACCTTC
D: NA; V: TRBV9; size: NA; J: TRBJ1-1; CDR3: CASSVGPGTEAFF; DNA: TGTGCCAGCAGCGTAGGCCCAGGGACTGAAGCTTTCTTT
D: NA; V: TRBV6-4; size: NA; J: TRBJ1-2; CDR3: CASSEGSSNYGYTF; DNA: TGTGCCAGCAGTGAGGGGAGTTCCAACTATGGCTACACCTTC
D: NA; V: TRBV28; size: once; J: TRBJ1-5; CDR3: CASSASKGISNQPQHF; DNA: TGTGCCAGCAGTGCTTCCAAAGGGATCAGCAATCAGCCCCAGCATTTT
D: TRBD1; V: TRBV28; size: NA; J: TRBJ2-7; CDR3: CASSFPRDRVYEQYF; DNA: TGTGCCAGCAGTTTCCCCCGGGACAGGGTCTACGAGCAGTACTTC
D: NA; V: TRBV28; size: NA; J: TRBJ2-7; CDR3: CASSPVAPYEQYF; DNA: TGTGCCAGCAGTCCCGTGGCCCCCTACGAGCAGTACTTC
D: NA; V: TRBV9; size: NA; J: TRBJ2-1; CDR3: CASSEGESYNEQFF; DNA: TGTGCCAGCAGTGAGGGGGAGAGTTACAATGAGCAGTTCTTC
D: NA; V: TRBV7-8; size: NA; J: TRBJ2-5; CDR3: CASSSLLGTQYF; DNA: TGTGCCAGCAGCTCATTACTAGGGACCCAGTACTTC
D: TRBD1; V: TRBV7-8; size: NA; J: TRBJ1-5; CDR3: CASSLVYRGSNQPQHF; DNA: TGTGCCAGCAGCTTAGTGTACAGGGGAAGCAATCAGCCCCAGCATTTT
D: NA; V: TRBV13; size: NA; J: TRBJ2-2; CDR3: CASSSGGGPGTGELFF; DNA: TGTGCCAGCAGCTCCGGAGGGGGGCCGGGGACCGGGGAGCTGTTTTTT
D: NA; V: TRBV6-4; size: NA; J: TRBJ2-2; CDR3: CASSGTENTGELFF; DNA: TGTGCCAGCAGTGGGACAGAGAACACCGGGGAGCTGTTTTTT
D: NA; V: TRBV2; size: NA; J: TRBJ2-2; CDR3: CASRAGAGELFF; DNA: TGTGCCAGCAGGGCCGGGGCCGGGGAGCTGTTTTTT
D: NA; V: TRBV30; size: NA; J: TRBJ2-7; CDR3: CAWTTPLTGVSYEQYF; DNA: TGTGCCTGGACCACCCCATTGACGGGCGTCTCCTACGAGCAGTACTTC
D: TRBD2; V: TRBV5-1; size: NA; J: TRBJ2-1; CDR3: CASRIPSGSDEQFF; DNA: TGCGCCAGCAGAATCCCTAGCGGGAGCGATGAGCAGTTCTTC
D: NA; V: TRBV7-2; size: NA; J: TRBJ2-1; CDR3: CASRLRDLAGNEQFF; DNA: TGTGCCAGCAGATTGCGGGACTTAGCTGGCAATGAGCAGTTCTTC
D: TRBD2; V: TRBV11-2; size: NA; J: TRBJ2-1; CDR3: CASSSRLAGGEQFF; DNA: TGTGCCAGCAGCTCCAGGCTAGCGGGTGGTGAGCAGTTCTTC
D: NA; V: TRBV28; size: NA; J: TRBJ1-5; CDR3: CASSSGPLSNQPQHF; DNA: TGTGCCAGCAGTTCAGGGCCTCTTAGCAATCAGCCCCAGCATTTT
D: NA; V: TRBV7-8; size: NA; J: TRBJ2-7; CDR3: CASSYSVVSYEQYF; DNA: TGTGCCAGCAGCTACTCAGTGGTCTCCTACGAGCAGTACTTC
D: TRBD1; V: TRBV6-7; size: NA; J: TRBJ1-5; CDR3: CASSEDRGQPQHF; DNA: TGTGCCAGCAGCGAGGACAGGGGTCAGCCCCAGCATTTT
D: TRBD2; V: TRBV5-5; size: NA; J: TRBJ2-1; CDR3: CASSIIPSGLTNNEQFF; DNA: TGTGCCAGCAGCATTATCCCTAGCGGACTCACTAACAATGAGCAGTTCTTC
D: NA; V: TRBV5-1; size: NA; J: TRBJ2-7; CDR3: CASSLVRDVSEQYF; DNA: TGCGCCAGCAGCTTGGTACGGGACGTGAGCGAGCAGTACTTC
D: NA; V: TRBV5-1; size: NA; J: TRBJ2-3; CDR3: CASSPGQLSTDTQYF; DNA: TGCGCCAGCAGCCCCGGACAGCTTAGCACAGATACGCAGTATTTT
D: NA; V: TRBV7-2; size: NA; J: TRBJ1-2; CDR3: CASSLRREDGYTF; DNA: TGTGCCAGCAGCTTAAGAAGGGAGGATGGCTACACCTTC
D: TRBD1; V: TRBV25-1; size: NA; J: TRBJ2-7; CDR3: CASSDRDRGIEQYF; DNA: TGTGCCAGCAGTGACCGGGACAGGGGGATCGAGCAGTACTTC
D: NA; V: TRBV11-1; size: NA; J: TRBJ1-1; CDR3: CASSLKTDTEAFF; DNA: TGTGCCAGCAGCTTAAAGACGGACACTGAAGCTTTCTTT